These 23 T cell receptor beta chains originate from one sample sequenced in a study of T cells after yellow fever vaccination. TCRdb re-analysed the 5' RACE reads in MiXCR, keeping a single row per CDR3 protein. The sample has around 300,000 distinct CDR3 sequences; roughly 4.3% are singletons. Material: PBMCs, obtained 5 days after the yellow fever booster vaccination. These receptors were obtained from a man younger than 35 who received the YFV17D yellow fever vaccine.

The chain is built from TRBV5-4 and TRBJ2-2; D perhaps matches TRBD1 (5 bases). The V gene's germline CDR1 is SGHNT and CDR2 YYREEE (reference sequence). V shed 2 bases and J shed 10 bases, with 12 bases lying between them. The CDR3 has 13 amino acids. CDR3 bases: TGTGCCAGCAGCTTTGGGGCTTATGCGGAGCTGTTTTTT. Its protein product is CASSFGAYAELFF. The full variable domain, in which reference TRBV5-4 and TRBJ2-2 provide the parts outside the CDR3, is ETGVTQSPTHLIKTRGQQVTLRCSSQSGHNTVSWYQQALGQGPQFIFQYYREEENGRGNFPPRFSGLQFPNYSSELNVNALELDDSALYLCASSFGAYAELFFGEGSRLTVL.

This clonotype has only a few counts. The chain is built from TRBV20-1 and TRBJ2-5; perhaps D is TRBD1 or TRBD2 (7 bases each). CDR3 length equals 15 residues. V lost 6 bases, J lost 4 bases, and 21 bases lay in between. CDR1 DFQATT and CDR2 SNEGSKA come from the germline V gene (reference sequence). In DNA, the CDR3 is TGCAGTGCAGGGGGAGGGGGCCTGAAGGGAGAGACCCAGTACTTC. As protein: CSAGGGGLKGETQYF.

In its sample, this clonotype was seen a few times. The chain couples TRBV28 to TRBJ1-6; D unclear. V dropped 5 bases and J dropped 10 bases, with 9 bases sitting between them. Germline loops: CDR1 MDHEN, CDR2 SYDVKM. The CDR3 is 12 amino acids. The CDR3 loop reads CASSGSASPLHF. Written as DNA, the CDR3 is TGTGCCAGCAGTGGGTCCGCCTCACCCCTCCACTTT.

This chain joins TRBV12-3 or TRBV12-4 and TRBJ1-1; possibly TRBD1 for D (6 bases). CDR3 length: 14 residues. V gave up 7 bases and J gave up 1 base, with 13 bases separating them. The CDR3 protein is CASTRGAGNTEAFF. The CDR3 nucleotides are TGTGCCAGCACCCGGGGGGCGGGGAACACTGAAGCTTTCTTT.

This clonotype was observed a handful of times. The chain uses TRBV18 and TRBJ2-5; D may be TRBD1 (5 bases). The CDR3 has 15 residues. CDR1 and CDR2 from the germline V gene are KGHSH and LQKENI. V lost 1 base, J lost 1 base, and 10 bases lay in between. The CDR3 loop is CASSPQQVRQETQYF. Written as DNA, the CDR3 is TGTGCCAGCTCACCACAACAGGTCCGCCAAGAGACCCAGTACTTC.

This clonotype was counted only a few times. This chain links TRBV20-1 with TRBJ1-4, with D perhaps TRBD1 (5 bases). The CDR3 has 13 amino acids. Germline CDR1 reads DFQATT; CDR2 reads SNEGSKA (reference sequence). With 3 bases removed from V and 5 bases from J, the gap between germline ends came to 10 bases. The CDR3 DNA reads TGCAGTGCTAGCTGGCAGGGAAATGAAAAACTGTTTTTT. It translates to CSASWQGNEKLFF.

As DNA, the CDR3 is TGTGCCAGCAGCCAAGATTTAGGAGGGGACTACAGCTCTGGGGCCAACGTCCTGACTTTC. Its protein is CASSQDLGGDYSSGANVLTF. This chain connects TRBV4-2 to TRBJ2-6; TRBD2 aligns across 7 bases. There are 20 residues in the CDR3. Germline CDR1 and CDR2: LGHNA and YNFKEQ. The trim removed 0 bases at V and 0 bases at J, leaving 11 bases unmatched.

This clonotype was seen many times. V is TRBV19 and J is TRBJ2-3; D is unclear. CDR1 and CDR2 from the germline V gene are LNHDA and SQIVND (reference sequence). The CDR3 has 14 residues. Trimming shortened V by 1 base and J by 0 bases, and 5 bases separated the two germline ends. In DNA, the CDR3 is TGTGCCAGTAGTATAGCCAGTAGCACAGATACGCAGTATTTT. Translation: CASSIASSTDTQYF.

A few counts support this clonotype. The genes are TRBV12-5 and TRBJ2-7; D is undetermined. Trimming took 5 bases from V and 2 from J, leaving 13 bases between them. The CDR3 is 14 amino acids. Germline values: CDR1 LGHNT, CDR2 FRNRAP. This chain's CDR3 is CASGISGSAYEQYF. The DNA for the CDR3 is TGTGCTAGTGGTATCTCCGGCTCTGCCTACGAGCAGTACTTC.

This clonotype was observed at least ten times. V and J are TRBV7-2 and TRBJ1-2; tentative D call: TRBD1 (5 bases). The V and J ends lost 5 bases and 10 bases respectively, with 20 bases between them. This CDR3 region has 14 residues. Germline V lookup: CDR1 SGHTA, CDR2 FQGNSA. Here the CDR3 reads CASSPPVGAFVYTF. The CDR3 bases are TGTGCCAGCAGCCCCCCGGTAGGGGCGTTCGTCTACACCTTC.

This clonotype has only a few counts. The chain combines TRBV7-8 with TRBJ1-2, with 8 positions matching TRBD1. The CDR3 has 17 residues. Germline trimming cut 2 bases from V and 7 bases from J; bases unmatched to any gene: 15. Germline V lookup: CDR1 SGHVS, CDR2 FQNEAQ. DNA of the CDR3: TGTGCCAGCAGCTTACGGGGGACAGGTCCTACCCTCGCTGGCTACACCTTC. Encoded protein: CASSLRGTGPTLAGYTF.

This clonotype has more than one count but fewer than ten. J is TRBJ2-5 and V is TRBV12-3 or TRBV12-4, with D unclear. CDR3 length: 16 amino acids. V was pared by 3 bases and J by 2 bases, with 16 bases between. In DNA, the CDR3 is TGTGCCAGCAGTTTTTCCGGAAGCCTCAATCAAGAGACCCAGTACTTC. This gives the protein CASSFSGSLNQETQYF.

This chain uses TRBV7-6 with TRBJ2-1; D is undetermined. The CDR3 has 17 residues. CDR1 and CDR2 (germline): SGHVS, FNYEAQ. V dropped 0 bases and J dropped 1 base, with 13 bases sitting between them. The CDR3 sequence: CASSLASGLSSYNEQFF. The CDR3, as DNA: TGTGCCAGCAGCTTAGCCTCTGGTCTGTCGTCCTACAATGAGCAGTTCTTC.

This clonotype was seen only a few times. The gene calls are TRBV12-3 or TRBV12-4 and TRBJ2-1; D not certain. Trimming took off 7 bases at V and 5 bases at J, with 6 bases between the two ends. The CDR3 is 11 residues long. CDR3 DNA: TGTGCCAGCAACCGGGACAATGAGCAGTTCTTC. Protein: CASNRDNEQFF.

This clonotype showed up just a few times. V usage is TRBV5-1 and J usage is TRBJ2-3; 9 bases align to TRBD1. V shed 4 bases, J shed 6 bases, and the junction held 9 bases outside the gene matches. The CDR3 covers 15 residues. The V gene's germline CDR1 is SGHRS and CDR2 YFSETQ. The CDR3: CASSVIQGAKDTQYF. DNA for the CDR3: TGCGCCAGCAGCGTAATACAGGGGGCGAAGGATACGCAGTATTTT.

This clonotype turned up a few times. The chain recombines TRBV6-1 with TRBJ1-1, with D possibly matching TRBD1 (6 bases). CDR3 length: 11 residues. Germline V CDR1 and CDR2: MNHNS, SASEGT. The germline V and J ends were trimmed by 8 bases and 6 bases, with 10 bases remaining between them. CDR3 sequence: CASWGAAEAFF. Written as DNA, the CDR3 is TGTGCCAGCTGGGGGGCGGCTGAAGCTTTCTTT.

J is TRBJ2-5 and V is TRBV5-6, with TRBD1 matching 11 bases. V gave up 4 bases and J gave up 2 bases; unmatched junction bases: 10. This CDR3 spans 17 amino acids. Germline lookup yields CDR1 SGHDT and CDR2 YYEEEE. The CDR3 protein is CASSGTRDRGKQETQYF. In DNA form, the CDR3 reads TGTGCCAGCAGCGGGACCCGGGACAGGGGGAAGCAAGAGACCCAGTACTTC. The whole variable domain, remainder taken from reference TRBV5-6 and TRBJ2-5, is DAGVTQSPTHLIKTRGQQVTLRCSPKSGHDTVSWYQQALGQGPQFIFQYYEEEERQRGNFPDRFSGHQFPNYSSELNVNALLLGDSALYLCASSGTRDRGKQETQYFGPGTRLLVL.

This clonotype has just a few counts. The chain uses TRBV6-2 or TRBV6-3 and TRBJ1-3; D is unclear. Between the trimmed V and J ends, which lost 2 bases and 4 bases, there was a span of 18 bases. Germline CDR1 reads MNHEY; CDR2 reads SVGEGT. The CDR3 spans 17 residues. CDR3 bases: TGTGCCAGCAGTTACGATGGTCCCGGCTCATCCGGAAACACCATATATTTT. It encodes CASSYDGPGSSGNTIYF.

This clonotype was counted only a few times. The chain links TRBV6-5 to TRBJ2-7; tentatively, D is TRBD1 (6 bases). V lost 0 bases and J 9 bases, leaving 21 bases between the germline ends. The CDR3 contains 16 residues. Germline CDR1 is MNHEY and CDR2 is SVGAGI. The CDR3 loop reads CASSYSSGQGLSGQYF. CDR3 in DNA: TGTGCCAGCAGTTACTCCTCCGGGCAGGGGCTCTCCGGGCAGTACTTC.

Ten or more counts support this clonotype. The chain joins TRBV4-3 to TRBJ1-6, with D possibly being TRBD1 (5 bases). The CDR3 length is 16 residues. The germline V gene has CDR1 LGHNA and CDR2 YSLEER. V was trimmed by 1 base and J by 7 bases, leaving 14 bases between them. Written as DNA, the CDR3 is TGCGCCAGCAGCCAAGGCGGGGCGGCGTTAAATTCACCCCTCCACTTT. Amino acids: CASSQGGAALNSPLHF.

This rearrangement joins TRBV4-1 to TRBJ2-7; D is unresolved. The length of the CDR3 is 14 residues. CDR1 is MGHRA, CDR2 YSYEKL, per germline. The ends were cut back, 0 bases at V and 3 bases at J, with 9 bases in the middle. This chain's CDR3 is CASSQDTRYYEQYV. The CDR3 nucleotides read TGCGCCAGCAGCCAAGATACACGGTACTACGAGCAGTACGTC.

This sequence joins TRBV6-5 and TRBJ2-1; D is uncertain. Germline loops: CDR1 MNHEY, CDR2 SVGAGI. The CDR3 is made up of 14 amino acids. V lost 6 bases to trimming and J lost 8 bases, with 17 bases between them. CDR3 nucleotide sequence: TGTGCCAGCAGACAAGGGTTCGGGTTGGATGAGCAGTTCTTC. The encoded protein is CASRQGFGLDEQFF.

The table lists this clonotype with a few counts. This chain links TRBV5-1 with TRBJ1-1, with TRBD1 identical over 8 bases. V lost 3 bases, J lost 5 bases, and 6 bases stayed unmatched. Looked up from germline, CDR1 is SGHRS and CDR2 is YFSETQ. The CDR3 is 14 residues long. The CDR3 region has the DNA TGCGCCAGCAGCTCCCAGGGGGCTGGGACTGAAGCTTTCTTT. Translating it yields CASSSQGAGTEAFF.